These 13 T cell receptor beta chains were all obtained from the same sample, sequenced in a study of T cells in Graves' hyperthyroidism and ophthalmopathy. RNA transcripts provided the source from which TCR beta CDR3 regions were amplified. Initially, a first-round RT-PCR of the TCR CDR3 employed the HTBI primer set. TCRdb independently ran MiXCR on the multiplex PCR reads; one entry per CDR3 protein. The sample contains fewer than 550,000 distinct CDR3 sequences, roughly a quarter of which appear only once. The sequenced sample consisted of blood. The receptors originated from a woman aged 25 to 45 with Graves' ophthalmopathy.

CDR3 residues: CASSPDRGGTDTQYF. The DNA of the CDR3 is TGTGCCAGCAGCCCGGACAGGGGTGGCACAGATACGCAGTATTTT. The chain uses TRBV11-2 and TRBJ2-3, with 9 bases that match TRBD1. CDR3 length equals 15 residues. Unmatched junction bases numbered 4, after V lost 5 bases and J lost 1 base. Germline V gene sequence: CDR1 SGHAT, CDR2 FQNNGV.

This clonotype was detected only a few times. This rearrangement joins TRBV11-2 to TRBJ2-7; TRBD2 is a possible D gene (6 bases). Deletions cut 0 bases from V and 6 bases from J, with 18 bases between. CDR3 size: 16 residues. The germline V gene has CDR1 SGHAT and CDR2 FQNNGV. The CDR3 protein is CASSLEGGSGVSEQYF. In DNA, the CDR3 is TGTGCCAGCAGCTTAGAGGGGGGATCGGGGGTGAGCGAGCAGTACTTC. The full variable domain, its missing parts supplied by reference TRBV11-2 and TRBJ2-7, is EAGVAQSPRYKIIEKRQSVAFWCNPISGHATLYWYQQILGQGPKLLIQFQNNGVVDDSQLPKDRFSAERLKGVDSTLKIQPAKLEDSAVYLCASSLEGGSGVSEQYFGPGTRLTVT.

This clonotype was observed at least ten times. The chain couples TRBV20-1 to TRBJ2-7; 12 nucleotides agree with TRBD2. Germline CDR1 reads DFQATT; CDR2 reads SNEGSKA (reference sequence). V gave up 3 bases and J gave up 6 bases; unmatched junction bases: 9. The CDR3 totals 15 residues. The CDR3 reads CSASLRLAGGLEQYF. CDR3 DNA sequence: TGCAGTGCTAGTCTAAGGCTAGCGGGGGGGCTCGAGCAGTACTTC.

The table lists this clonotype with many counts. Because the CDR3's place on the DNA is in doubt, the DNA is left out and the CDR3 is given as listed by TCRdb. The chain couples TRBV7-2 to TRBJ1-2; the table's D call, TRBD1, has no DNA check behind it. Germline CDR1 SGHTA, CDR2 FQGNSA. The CDR3 is 15 residues long, counting both termini. CDR3 region: CASSLTGRDFRGYTF.

This clonotype was seen repeatedly, ten times or more. The V gene is TRBV4-3, the J gene TRBJ1-2; no clear D gene. The CDR3 runs to 14 residues. The V end lost 0 bases, the J end lost 1 base, and 6 bases lay between the germline ends. CDR1 is LGHNA and CDR2 is YSLEER in the germline V gene. The CDR3 loop is CASSQERDNYGYTF. CDR3 in DNA: TGCGCCAGCAGCCAAGAGCGGGATAACTATGGCTACACCTTC.

This clonotype has just a few counts. The V call is TRBV5-1, the J call TRBJ2-5; TRBD2 aligns across 8 bases. The CDR3 covers 16 residues. Per the germline V gene, CDR1 is SGHRS and CDR2 is YFSETQ. V was clipped by 4 bases and J by 5 bases; unmatched bases: 13. The CDR3 region has the DNA TGCGCCAGCAGCCCCGGATCCGGGGGGGGCCGGGAGACCCAGTACTTC. It encodes CASSPGSGGGRETQYF.

The rearrangement uses TRBV12-3 or TRBV12-4 and TRBJ1-2; D not certain. The V and J ends lost 7 bases and 1 base respectively, with 7 bases between them. The CDR3 is 12 amino acids. The CDR3, as DNA: TGTGCCAGCACGGGGAGTAACTATGGCTACACCTTC. Residues: CASTGSNYGYTF.

The genes are TRBV20-1 and TRBJ1-2; 9 bases line up with TRBD1. The ends lost 5 bases at V and 8 bases at J; junction bases unmatched: 18. CDR3 length: 16 amino acids. Germline V CDR1 and CDR2: DFQATT, SNEGSKA (reference sequence). The CDR3 sequence: CSARPGQGVEVVGYTF. The CDR3 bases are TGCAGTGCTCGCCCGGGACAGGGAGTAGAAGTGGTCGGCTACACCTTC.

This clonotype was recorded many times. The chain combines TRBV29-1 with TRBJ2-7, with D perhaps TRBD2 (7 bases). The V gene's germline CDR1 is SQVTM and CDR2 ANQGSEA. The CDR3 has 15 amino acids. V lost 0 bases and J 3 bases, leaving 15 bases between the germline ends. The CDR3 DNA sequence: TGCAGCGTTGAAGAGGGGGGGCACGACAACTACGAGCAGTACTTC. Its protein product is CSVEEGGHDNYEQYF.

There are a few counts of this clonotype. This chain links TRBV5-1 with TRBJ1-1, with 7 bases lining up with TRBD1. The CDR3 runs 15 residues. Germline V gene lookup returns CDR1 SGHRS and CDR2 YFSETQ. V shed 0 bases and J 7 bases; nucleotides not matched to a gene: 9. The CDR3 reads CASSLASTGVSEAFF. The DNA of the CDR3 is TGCGCCAGCAGCTTGGCCTCAACAGGGGTGAGTGAAGCTTTCTTT.

This clonotype was recorded many times. V gene TRBV6-2 or TRBV6-3 combines with J gene TRBJ1-1, with 9 bases aligning to TRBD1. CDR1 is MNHEY, CDR2 SVGEGT, per germline. The V gene end was trimmed by 2 bases and the J gene end by 5 bases; junction bases not matched to a gene: 6. This CDR3 comprises 15 residues. The CDR3 region is CASSYGRQGDTEAFF. In DNA, the CDR3 is TGTGCCAGCAGTTACGGGAGACAGGGGGATACTGAAGCTTTCTTT.

The genes are TRBV12-3 or TRBV12-4 and TRBJ2-5; D is uncertain. With 3 bases removed from V and 2 bases from J, the gap between germline ends came to 10 bases. There are 14 residues in the CDR3. The CDR3 DNA is TGTGCCAGCAGTTTGCTGCCGTTACAAGAGACCCAGTACTTC. It translates to CASSLLPLQETQYF.

This clonotype was picked up many times. This chain joins TRBV29-1 and TRBJ1-2; 9 bases agree with TRBD1. Germline assignment: CDR1 SQVTM and CDR2 ANQGSEA. The CDR3 spans 14 residues. The junction had 7 bases not matched to a gene; V was cut back by 5 bases and J by 3 bases. The CDR3: CSVIRGDRDYGYTF. The CDR3 DNA sequence: TGCAGCGTTATACGAGGGGACAGGGACTATGGCTACACCTTC.